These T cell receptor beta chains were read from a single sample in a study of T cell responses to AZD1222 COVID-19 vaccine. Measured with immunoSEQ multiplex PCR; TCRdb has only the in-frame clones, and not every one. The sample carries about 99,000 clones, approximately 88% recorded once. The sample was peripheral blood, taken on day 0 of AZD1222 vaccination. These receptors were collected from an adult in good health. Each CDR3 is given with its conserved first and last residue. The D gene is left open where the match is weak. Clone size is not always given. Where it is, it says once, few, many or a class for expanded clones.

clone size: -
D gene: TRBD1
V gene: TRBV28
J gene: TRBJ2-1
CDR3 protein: CASRQGISNEQFF
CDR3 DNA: TGTGCCAGTCGACAGGGAATAAGCAATGAGCAGTTCTTC

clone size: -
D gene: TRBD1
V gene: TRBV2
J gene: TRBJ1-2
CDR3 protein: CASSRDRAYTF
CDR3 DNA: TGTGCCAGCAGTCGGGACAGGGCCTACACCTTC

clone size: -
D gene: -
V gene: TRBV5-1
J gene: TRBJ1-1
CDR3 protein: CASRPQGSNTEAFF
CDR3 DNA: TGCGCCAGCAGGCCGCAGGGATCGAACACTGAAGCTTTCTTT

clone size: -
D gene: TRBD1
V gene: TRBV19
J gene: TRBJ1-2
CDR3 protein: CASGDRDAGYTF
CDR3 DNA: TGTGCCAGTGGGGACAGGGATGCTGGCTACACCTTC

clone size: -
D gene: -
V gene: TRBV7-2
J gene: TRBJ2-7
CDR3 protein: CASSLDRGPYEQYF
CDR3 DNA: TGTGCCAGCAGCTTAGATAGAGGGCCCTACGAGCAGTACTTC

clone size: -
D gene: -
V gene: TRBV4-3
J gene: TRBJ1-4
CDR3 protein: CASSQREATNEKLFF
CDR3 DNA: TGCGCCAGCAGCCAACGAGAAGCAACTAATGAAAAACTGTTTTTT

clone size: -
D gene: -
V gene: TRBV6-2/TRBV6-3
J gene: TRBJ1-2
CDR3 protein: CASSEGYYGYTF
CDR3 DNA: TGTGCCAGCAGCGAGGGTTACTATGGCTACACCTTC

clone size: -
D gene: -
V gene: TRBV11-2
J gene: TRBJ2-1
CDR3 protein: CASSFQEGEQFF
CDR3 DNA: TGTGCCAGCAGCTTCCAAGAGGGTGAGCAGTTCTTC

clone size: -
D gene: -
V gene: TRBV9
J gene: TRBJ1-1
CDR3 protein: CASSPRDKPLVAAFF
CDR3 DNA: TGTGCCAGCAGCCCCAGGGACAAGCCTTTGGTGGCGGCTTTCTTT

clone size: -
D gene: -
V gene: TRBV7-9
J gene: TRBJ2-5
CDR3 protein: CASSLETGIISQETQYF
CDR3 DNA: TGTGCCAGCAGCTTAGAGACCGGTATAATTTCCCAAGAGACCCAGTACTTC

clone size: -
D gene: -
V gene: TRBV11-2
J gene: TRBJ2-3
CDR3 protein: CASSRLGDTQYF
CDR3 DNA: TGTGCCAGCAGCAGACTCGGAGATACGCAGTATTTT

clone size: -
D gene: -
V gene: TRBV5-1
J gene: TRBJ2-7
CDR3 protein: CASSFTESYEQYF
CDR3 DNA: TGCGCCAGCAGCTTTACAGAATCCTACGAGCAGTACTTC

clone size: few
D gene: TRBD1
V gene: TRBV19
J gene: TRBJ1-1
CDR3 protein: CASSEDRDTEAFF
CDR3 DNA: TGTGCCAGTAGTGAGGACAGGGACACTGAAGCTTTCTTT

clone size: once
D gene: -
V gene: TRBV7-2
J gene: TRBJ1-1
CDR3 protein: CASTGGLNTEAFF
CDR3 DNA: TGTGCCAGCACGGGGGGATTGAACACTGAAGCTTTCTTT

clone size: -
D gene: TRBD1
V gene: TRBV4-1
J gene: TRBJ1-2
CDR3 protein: CASSQAEGQGAYGYTF
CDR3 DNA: TGCGCCAGCAGCCAAGCCGAGGGACAGGGGGCTTACGGCTACACCTTC

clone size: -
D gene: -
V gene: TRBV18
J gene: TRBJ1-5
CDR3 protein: CASSREDQPQHF
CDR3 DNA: TGTGCCAGCTCACGAGAGGATCAGCCCCAGCATTTT

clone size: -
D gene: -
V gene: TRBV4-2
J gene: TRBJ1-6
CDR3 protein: CASSQEEGNSPLHF
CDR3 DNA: TGTGCCAGCAGCCAAGAGGAGGGGAATTCACCCCTCCACTTT

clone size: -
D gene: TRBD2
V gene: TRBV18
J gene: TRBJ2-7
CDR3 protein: CASSPLTSGGSSYEQYF
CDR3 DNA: TGTGCCAGCTCACCTCTAACTAGCGGGGGGTCGTCCTACGAGCAGTACTTC

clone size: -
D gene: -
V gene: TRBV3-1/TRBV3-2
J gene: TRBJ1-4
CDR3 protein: CASSPWAGEGNEKLFF
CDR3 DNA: TGTGCCAGCAGCCCTTGGGCAGGGGAGGGGAATGAAAAACTGTTTTTT

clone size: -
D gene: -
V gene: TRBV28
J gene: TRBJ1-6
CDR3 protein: CASSPLGGISNSPLHF
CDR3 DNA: TGTGCCAGCAGCCCGCTAGGGGGTATTTCTAATTCACCCCTCCACTTT

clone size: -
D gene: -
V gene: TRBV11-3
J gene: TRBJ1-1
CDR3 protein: CASSSLLNTEAFF
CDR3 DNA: TGTGCCAGCAGCTCACTATTAAACACTGAAGCTTTCTTT

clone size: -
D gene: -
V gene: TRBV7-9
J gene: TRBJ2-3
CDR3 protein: CASSLWDADTQYF
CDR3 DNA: TGTGCCAGCAGCCTATGGGACGCAGATACGCAGTATTTT

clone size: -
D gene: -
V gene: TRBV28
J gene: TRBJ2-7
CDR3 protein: CASTVDSGAYEQYF
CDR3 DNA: TGTGCCAGCACCGTGGACAGCGGAGCCTACGAGCAGTACTTC

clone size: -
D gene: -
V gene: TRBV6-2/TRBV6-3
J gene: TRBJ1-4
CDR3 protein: CASSYSSGAGEKLFF
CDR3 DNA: TGTGCCAGCAGTTACTCGTCAGGGGCAGGCGAAAAACTGTTTTTT

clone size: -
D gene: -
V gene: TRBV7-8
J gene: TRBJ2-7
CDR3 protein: CASSLAGFFSYEQYF
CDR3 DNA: TGTGCCAGCAGCTTAGCCGGGTTTTTTTCCTACGAGCAGTACTTC

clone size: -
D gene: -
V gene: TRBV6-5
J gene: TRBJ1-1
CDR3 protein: CASSQTYREGAFF
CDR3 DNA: TGTGCCAGCAGTCAAACGTACAGGGAGGGAGCTTTCTTT

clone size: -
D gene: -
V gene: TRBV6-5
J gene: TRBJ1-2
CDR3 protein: CASSRVDTNYGYTF
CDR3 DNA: TGTGCCAGCAGTAGGGTCGACACGAACTATGGCTACACCTTC

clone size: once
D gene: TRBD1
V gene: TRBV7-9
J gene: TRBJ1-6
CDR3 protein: CASSLNRGGSPLHF
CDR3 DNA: TGTGCCAGCAGCCTTAACAGGGGCGGTTCACCCCTCCACTTT

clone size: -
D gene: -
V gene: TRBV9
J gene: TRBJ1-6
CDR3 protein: CASSAQGLVVSPLHF
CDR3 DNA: TGTGCCAGCAGCGCACAGGGCTTGGTAGTCTCACCCCTCCACTTT

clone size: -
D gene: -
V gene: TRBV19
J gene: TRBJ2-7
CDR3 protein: CASGEQGTYEQYF
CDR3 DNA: TGTGCCAGTGGCGAGCAGGGAACCTACGAGCAGTACTTC

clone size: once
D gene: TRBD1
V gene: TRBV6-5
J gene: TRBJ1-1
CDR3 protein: CASSYSGQARNTEAFF
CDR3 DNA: TGTGCCAGCAGTTACTCGGGACAGGCTAGGAACACTGAAGCTTTCTTT

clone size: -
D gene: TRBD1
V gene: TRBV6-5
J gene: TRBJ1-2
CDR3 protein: CASSSQGADYGYTF
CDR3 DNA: TGTGCCAGCAGTTCACAGGGGGCGGACTATGGCTACACCTTC

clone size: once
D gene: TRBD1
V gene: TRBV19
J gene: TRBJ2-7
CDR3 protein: CASSNRGSYEQYF
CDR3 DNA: TGTGCCAGTAGTAACAGGGGCTCCTACGAGCAGTACTTC

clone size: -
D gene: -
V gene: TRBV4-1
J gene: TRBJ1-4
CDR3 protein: CASSQDGQKLFF
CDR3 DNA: TGCGCCAGCAGCCAAGATGGACAGAAACTGTTTTTT

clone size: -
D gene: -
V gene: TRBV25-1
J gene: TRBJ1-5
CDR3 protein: CASSVTGGNQPQHF
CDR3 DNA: TGTGCCAGCAGTGTGACCGGGGGCAATCAGCCCCAGCATTTT

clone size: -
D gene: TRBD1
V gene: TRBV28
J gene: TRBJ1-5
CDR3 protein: CASSSAGTGNQPQHF
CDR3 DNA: TGTGCCAGCAGTTCCGCCGGGACAGGCAATCAGCCCCAGCATTTT

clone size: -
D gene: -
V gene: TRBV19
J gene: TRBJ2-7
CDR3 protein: CASSDRQGEQYF
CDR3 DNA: TGTGCCAGTAGCGATAGGCAGGGGGAGCAGTACTTC

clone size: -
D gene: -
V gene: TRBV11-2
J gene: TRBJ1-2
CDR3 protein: CASSINYGYTF
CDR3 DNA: TGTGCCAGCAGCATCAACTATGGCTACACCTTC

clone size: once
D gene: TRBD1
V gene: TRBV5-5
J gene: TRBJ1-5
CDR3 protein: CASSRTGEQPQHF
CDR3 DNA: TGTGCCAGCAGCCGGACAGGGGAGCAGCCCCAGCATTTT

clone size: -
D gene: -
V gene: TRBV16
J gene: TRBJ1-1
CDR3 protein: CASSIGNSEAFF
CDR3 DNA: TGTGCCAGCAGCATAGGGAACTCTGAAGCTTTCTTT

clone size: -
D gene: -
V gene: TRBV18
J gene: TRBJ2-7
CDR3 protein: CASSPPARASYEQYF
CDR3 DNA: TGTGCCAGCTCACCACCGGCGAGGGCGAGCTACGAGCAGTACTTC

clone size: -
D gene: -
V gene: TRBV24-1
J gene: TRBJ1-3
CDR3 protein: CATSDPLINTIYF
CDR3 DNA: TGTGCCACCAGTGACCCGTTGATAAACACCATATATTTT

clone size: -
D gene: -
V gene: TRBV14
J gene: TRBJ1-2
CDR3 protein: CASSQETVTLSNYGYTF
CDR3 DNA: TGTGCCAGCAGCCAAGAGACAGTAACACTTTCTAACTATGGCTACACCTTC

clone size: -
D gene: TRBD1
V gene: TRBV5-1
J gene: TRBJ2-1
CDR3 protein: CASSVGTGANEQFF
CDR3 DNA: TGCGCCAGCAGCGTGGGGACAGGGGCCAATGAGCAGTTCTTC

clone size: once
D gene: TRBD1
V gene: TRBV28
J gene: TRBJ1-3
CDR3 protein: CASSLTGNSGNTIYF
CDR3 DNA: TGTGCCAGCAGCCTGACAGGGAACTCTGGAAACACCATATATTTT

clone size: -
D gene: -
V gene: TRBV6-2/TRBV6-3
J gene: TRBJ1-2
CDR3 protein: CASSYSGISGGYTF
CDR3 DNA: TGTGCCAGCAGTTACTCGGGGATATCGGGTGGCTACACCTTC

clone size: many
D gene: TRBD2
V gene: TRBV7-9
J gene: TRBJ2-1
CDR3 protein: CASSLGLAGGYEQFF
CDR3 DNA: TGTGCCAGCAGCTTAGGACTAGCGGGAGGGTATGAGCAGTTCTTC

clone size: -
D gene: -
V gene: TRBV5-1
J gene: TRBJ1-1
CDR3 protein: CASSSGRGLNTEAFF
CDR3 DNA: TGCGCCAGCAGCTCTGGGAGAGGTTTGAACACTGAAGCTTTCTTT

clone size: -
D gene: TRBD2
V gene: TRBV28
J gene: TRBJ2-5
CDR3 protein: CASSDSGAGQETQYF
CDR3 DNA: TGTGCCAGCAGCGATTCGGGAGCGGGACAAGAGACCCAGTACTTC

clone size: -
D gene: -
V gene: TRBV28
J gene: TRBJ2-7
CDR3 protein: CASSFSLEGGEQYF
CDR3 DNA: TGTGCCAGCAGTTTCAGTTTGGAGGGGGGGGAGCAGTACTTC

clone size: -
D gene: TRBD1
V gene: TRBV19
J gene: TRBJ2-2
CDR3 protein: CASSRDRGHTGELFF
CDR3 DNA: TGTGCCAGTAGTCGGGACAGGGGACACACCGGGGAGCTGTTTTTT

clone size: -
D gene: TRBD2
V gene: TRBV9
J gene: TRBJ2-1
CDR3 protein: CASSPAGDPYNEQFF
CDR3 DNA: TGTGCCAGCAGCCCAGCGGGAGACCCCTACAATGAGCAGTTCTTC

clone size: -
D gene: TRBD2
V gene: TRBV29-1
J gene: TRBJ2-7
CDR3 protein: CSVTTSGKYEQYF
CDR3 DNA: TGCAGCGTTACGACTAGCGGGAAATACGAGCAGTACTTC

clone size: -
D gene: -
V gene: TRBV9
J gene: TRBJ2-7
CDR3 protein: CATGRTIYEQYF
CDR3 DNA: TGTGCCACTGGGAGAACCATCTACGAGCAGTACTTC

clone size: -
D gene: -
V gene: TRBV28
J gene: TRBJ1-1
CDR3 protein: CASTLGATNTEAFF
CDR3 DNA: TGTGCCAGCACCTTAGGGGCGACGAACACTGAAGCTTTCTTT

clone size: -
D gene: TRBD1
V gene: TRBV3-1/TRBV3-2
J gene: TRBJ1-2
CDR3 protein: CASSQPGQPYGYTF
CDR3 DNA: TGTGCCAGCAGCCAACCGGGACAGCCCTATGGCTACACCTTC

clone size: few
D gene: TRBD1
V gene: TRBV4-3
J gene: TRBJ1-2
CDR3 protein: CASSHATGQGASGYTF
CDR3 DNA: TGCGCCAGCAGCCACGCCACCGGACAGGGGGCAAGTGGCTACACCTTC

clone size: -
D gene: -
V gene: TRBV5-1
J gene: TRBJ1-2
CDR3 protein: CASSLAPDSNYGYTF
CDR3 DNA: TGCGCCAGCAGCTTGGCTCCGGACAGCAACTATGGCTACACCTTC

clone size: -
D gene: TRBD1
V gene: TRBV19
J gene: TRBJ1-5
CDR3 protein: CASSMEDRGHNSNQPQHF
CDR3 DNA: TGTGCCAGTAGTATGGAGGACAGGGGACACAATAGCAATCAGCCCCAGCATTTT